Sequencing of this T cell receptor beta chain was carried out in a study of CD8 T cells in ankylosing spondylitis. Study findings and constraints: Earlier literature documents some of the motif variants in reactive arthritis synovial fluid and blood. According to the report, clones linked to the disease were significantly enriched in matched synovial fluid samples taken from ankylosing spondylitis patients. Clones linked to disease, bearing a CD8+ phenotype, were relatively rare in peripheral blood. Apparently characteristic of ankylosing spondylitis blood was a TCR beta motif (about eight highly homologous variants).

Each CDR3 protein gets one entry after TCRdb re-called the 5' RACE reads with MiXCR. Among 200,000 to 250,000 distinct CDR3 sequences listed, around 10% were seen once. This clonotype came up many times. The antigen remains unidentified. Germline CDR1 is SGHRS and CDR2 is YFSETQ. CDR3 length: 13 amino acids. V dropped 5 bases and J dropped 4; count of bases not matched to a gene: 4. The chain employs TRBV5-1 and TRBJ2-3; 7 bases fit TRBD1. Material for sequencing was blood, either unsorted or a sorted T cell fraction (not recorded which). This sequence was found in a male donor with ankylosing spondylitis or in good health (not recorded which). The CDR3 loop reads CASSLTGPDTQYF. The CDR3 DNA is TGCGCCAGCAGTCTGACAGGGCCAGATACGCAGTATTTT.